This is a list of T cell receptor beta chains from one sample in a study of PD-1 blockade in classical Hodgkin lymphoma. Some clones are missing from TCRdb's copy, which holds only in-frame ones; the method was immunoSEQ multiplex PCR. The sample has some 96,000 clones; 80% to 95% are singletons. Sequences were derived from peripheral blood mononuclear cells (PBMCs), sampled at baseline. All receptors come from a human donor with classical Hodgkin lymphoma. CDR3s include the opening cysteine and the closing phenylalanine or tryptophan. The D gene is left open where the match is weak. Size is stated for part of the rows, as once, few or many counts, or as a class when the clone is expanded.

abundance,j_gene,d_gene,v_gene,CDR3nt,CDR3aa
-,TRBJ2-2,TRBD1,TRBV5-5,TGTGCCAGCAGCCTTGTCAGACAGGGCCCGACCGGGGAGCTGTTTTTT,CASSLVRQGPTGELFF
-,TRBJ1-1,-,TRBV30,TGTGCCTGGAGTGACGGCAACACTGAAGCTTTCTTT,CAWSDGNTEAFF
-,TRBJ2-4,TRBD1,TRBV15,TGTGCCACGGAGGACAGGGAAGAGAACATTCAGTACTTC,CATEDREENIQYF
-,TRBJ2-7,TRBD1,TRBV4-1,TGCGCCAGCAGCGAGAAACAGGGGCCCCAGACCTACGAGCAGTACTTC,CASSEKQGPQTYEQYF
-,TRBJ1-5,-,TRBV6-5,TGTGCCAGCACACCCGGAGGAGGTCAGCCCCAGCATTTT,CASTPGGGQPQHF
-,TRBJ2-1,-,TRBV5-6,TGTGCCAGCAGCTTGGGGCGCAGGGTCGAGCAGTTCTTC,CASSLGRRVEQFF
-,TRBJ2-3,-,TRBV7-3,TGTGCCAGCAGCTTACTGGAAAGGGAGTTGCATTTT,CASSLLERELHF
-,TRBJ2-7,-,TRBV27,TGTGCCAGCGGACCTCCCCAGCGCGAGCAGTACTTC,CASGPPQREQYF
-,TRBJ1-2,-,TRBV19,TGTGCCAGTAACTCAGGGGACTATGGCTACACCTTC,CASNSGDYGYTF
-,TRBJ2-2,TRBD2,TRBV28,TGTGCCAGCAGTCTACTCGGGACTAGCGGGAGAACGGGGACCGGGGAGCTGTTTTTT,CASSLLGTSGRTGTGELFF
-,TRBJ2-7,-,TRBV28,TGTGCCAGCACTAAACCGCCCGCACTAGCTCTCCCGCAGTACTTC,CASTKPPALALPQYF
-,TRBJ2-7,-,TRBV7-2,TGTGCCAGCAGCTTATTGATAGTCTACGAGCAGTACTTC,CASSLLIVYEQYF
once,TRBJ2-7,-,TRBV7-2,TGTGCCAGCAGCTTAGATCTGCCCCTGGACTATTACTCCTACGAGCAGTACTTC,CASSLDLPLDYYSYEQYF
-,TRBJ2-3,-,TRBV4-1,TGCGCCAGCAGCCATTTCCCACAGGGTGCCACAGATACGCAGTATTTT,CASSHFPQGATDTQYF
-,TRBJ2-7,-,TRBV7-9,TGTGCCAGCAGCCCCATGACAGGAACCTACGAGCAGTACTTC,CASSPMTGTYEQYF
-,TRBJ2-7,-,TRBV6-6,TGTGCCAGCAGTTACTTGGACAGCTCCTACGAGCAGTACTTC,CASSYLDSSYEQYF
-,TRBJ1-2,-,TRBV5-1,TGCGCCAGCAGCTTGGCCAGGGACTATGGCTACACCTTC,CASSLARDYGYTF
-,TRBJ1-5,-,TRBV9,TGTGCCAGCAGCGTAGACGGCGGGAATCAGCCCCAGCATTTT,CASSVDGGNQPQHF
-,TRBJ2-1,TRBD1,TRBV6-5,TGTGCCAGCAGTTACGGACGACAGGGTGCCTACAATGAGCAGTTCTTC,CASSYGRQGAYNEQFF
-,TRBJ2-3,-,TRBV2,TGTGCCAGCAGTCCTAGACTAAGACTAAACCAGGGATCAGATACGCAGTATTTT,CASSPRLRLNQGSDTQYF
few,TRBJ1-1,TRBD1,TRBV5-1,TGCGCCAGCAGCTTGGTCGGGACAGGGCGGCACACTGAAGCTTTCTTT,CASSLVGTGRHTEAFF
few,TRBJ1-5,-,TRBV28,TGTGCCAGCAAGGGGGGCAATCAGCCCCAGCATTTT,CASKGGNQPQHF
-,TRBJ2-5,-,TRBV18,TGTGCCACTCGGGGGCGAGAGACCCAGTACTTC,CATRGRETQYF
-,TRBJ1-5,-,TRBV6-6,TGTGCCAGCAGTTACGTTGGGGGAGCGCCCCAGCATTTT,CASSYVGGAPQHF
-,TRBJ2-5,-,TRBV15,TGTGCCACCAGCAGTAATAGAGAGGGTACGGTGGAGACCCAGTACTTC,CATSSNREGTVETQYF
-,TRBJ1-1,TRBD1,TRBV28,TGTGCCAGCACCCTGACAGGGGAGGCTGGCGCTTTCTTT,CASTLTGEAGAFF
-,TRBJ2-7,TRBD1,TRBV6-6,TGTGCCAGCAGTTACTCGGGACAGGGGAGCTACGAGCAGTACTTC,CASSYSGQGSYEQYF
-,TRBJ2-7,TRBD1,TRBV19,TGTGCCAGTAGGCAAAATGACAGGGGACGGCCGTACTTC,CASRQNDRGRPYF
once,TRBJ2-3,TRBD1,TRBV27,TGTGCCAGCAGGACTGAGGGGGCCCGGGTTTTTCGGCTACCAAGCACAGATACGCAGTATTTT,CASRTEGARVFRLPSTDTQYF
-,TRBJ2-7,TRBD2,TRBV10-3,TGTGCCACACTAGCGGGGAGCTCCTACGAGCAGTACTTC,CATLAGSSYEQYF
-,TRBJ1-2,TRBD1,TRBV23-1,TGCGCCAGCAGTCAATCGGCACGGGGCACCGGGACAGCCTCTTATGGCTACACCTTC,CASSQSARGTGTASYGYTF
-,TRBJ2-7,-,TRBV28,TGTGCCAGCAGAAAAACAGGGTCCTACGAGCAGTACTTC,CASRKTGSYEQYF
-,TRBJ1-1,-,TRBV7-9,TGTGCCAGCAGCTCCGGGGGGGTACCTGAAGCTTTCTTT,CASSSGGVPEAFF
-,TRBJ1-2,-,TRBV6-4,TGTGCCAGCAGTCCCTCCCCCGACCAGTATGGCTACACCTTC,CASSPSPDQYGYTF
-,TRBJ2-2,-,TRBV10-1,TGCGCCAGCCGGGCCTTCGGGGGGGAGCTGTTTTTT,CASRAFGGELFF
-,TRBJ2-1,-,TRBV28,TGTGCCAGCAGTCCCCCCGGGTTGCGGGGGCGGCACAATGAGCAGTTCTTC,CASSPPGLRGRHNEQFF
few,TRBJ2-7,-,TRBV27,TGTGCCAGCAGTTCACTTGCCCCCCGGGACACCACTTACGAGCAGTACTTC,CASSSLAPRDTTYEQYF
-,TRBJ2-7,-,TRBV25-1,TGTGCCAGCAGCTGGGCAGGGACCCACGAGCAGTACTTC,CASSWAGTHEQYF
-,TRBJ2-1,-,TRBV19,TGTGCCAGTACCCTGAGGGGCAGGCCGGAGGAGCAGTTCTTC,CASTLRGRPEEQFF
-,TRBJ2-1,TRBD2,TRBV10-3,TGTGCCATCAGTATCTCATCGGGACGGGGGGGTGAGCAGTTCTTC,CAISISSGRGGEQFF
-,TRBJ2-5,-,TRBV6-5,TGTGCCAGCAGTTACCAGGGGACGGAGACCCAGTACTTC,CASSYQGTETQYF
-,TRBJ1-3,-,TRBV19,TGTGCCAGTAGTGCCTCCTCGTCGTCGGGAAACACCATATATTTT,CASSASSSSGNTIYF
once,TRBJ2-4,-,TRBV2,TGTGCCAGCAGTGACCATAGTCCGAACATTCAGTACTTC,CASSDHSPNIQYF
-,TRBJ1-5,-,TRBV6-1,TGTGCCAGCAGTGAAGCCGACAATCGTAATCAGCCCCAGCATTTT,CASSEADNRNQPQHF
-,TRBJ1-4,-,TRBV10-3,TGTGCCACAGCAGGGTCAACTAATGAAAAACTGTTTTTT,CATAGSTNEKLFF
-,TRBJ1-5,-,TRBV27,TGTGCCAGCAGTGGACGGGCCAGGGTCAAGACGATAAATCAGCCCCAGCATTTT,CASSGRARVKTINQPQHF
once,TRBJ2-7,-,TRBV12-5,TGTGCTAGTGGTTTGGTAACTGAATGCACTCACGAGCAGTACTTC,CASGLVTECTHEQYF
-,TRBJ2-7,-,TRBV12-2,TGTGCAAGTCGCTTAGAACAGCGGGAGGACGCGAACGAGCAGTACTTC,CASRLEQREDANEQYF
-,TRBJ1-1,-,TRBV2,TGTGCCAGCAGTATCGGCAGCATGAACACTGAAGCTTTCTTT,CASSIGSMNTEAFF
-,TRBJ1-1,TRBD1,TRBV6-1,TGTGCCAGCAGTGAATACCCCGGGACAGGGCTGAACACTGAAGCTTTCTTT,CASSEYPGTGLNTEAFF
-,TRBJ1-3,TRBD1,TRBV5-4,TGTGCCAGCAGCTTAGGGGGTCGGACAGGGGGAAACACCATATATTTT,CASSLGGRTGGNTIYF
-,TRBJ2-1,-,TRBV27,TGTGCCAGCAGTTTCGCCTTTCGTCGCAATGAGCAGTTCTTC,CASSFAFRRNEQFF
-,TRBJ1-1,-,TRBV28,TGTGCCAGCAGTTTCCGGGACCCTCGGCGCGGCACTGAAGCTTTCTTT,CASSFRDPRRGTEAFF
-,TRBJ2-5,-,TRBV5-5,TGTGCCAGCAGCCGGGAATCGGGTCTACAGGGAGAGACCCAGTACTTC,CASSRESGLQGETQYF
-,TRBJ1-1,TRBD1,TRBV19,TGTGCCAGTAGTCCAGAACAGGGGTACTTTGAAGCTTTCTTT,CASSPEQGYFEAFF
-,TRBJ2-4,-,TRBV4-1,TGCGCCAGCAGCTCAGGGGGGTATGATATCATTCAGTACTTC,CASSSGGYDIIQYF
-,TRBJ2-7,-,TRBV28,TGTGCCAGCAAGGGACCCCACCTAAGGGAGCAGTACTTC,CASKGPHLREQYF